Listed below are T cell receptor beta chains from one sample, sequenced in a study of early T cells in non-severe SARS-CoV-2 infection. Using its own MiXCR run on the 5' RACE reads, TCRdb lists one record per CDR3 protein. This table has tens of thousands of distinct CDR3 sequences, approximately 6.2% appearing once. This specimen consisted of whole blood, obtained at baseline. The receptor set was obtained from an adult who was a healthcare worker with PCR-confirmed SARS-CoV-2 infection or an uninfected control (not recorded which). The CDR3 runs from the conserved cysteine through the conserved F or W. The D gene is left open where the match is weak. Some rows mark clone size as missing; the rest say once, few, many or name a class of expanded clone.

V gene	J gene	D gene	clone size	CDR3 protein	CDR3 DNA
TRBV25-1	TRBJ2-2	-	-	CASSDYSRESVTGELFF	TGTGCCAGCAGTGATTATTCCAGGGAATCGGTAACCGGGGAGCTGTTTTTT
TRBV12-3/TRBV12-4	TRBJ1-1	-	many	CASSFAGSNTEAFF	TGTGCCAGCAGTTTTGCAGGGTCTAACACTGAAGCTTTCTTT
TRBV5-1	TRBJ2-5	TRBD1	many	CASSLQGANLQETQYF	TGCGCCAGCAGCTTACAGGGGGCCAACCTCCAAGAGACCCAGTACTTC
TRBV5-4	TRBJ2-2	TRBD1	few	CASSFRTGATGELFF	TGTGCCAGCAGCTTCCGGACAGGGGCCACCGGGGAGCTGTTTTTT
TRBV12-3/TRBV12-4	TRBJ1-4	-	many	CASSLVTTNEKLFF	TGTGCCAGCAGTCTAGTGACGACTAATGAAAAACTGTTTTTT
TRBV27	TRBJ1-6	-	few	CASSHRNGHSPLHF	TGTGCCAGCAGTCACCGGAATGGGCATTCACCCCTCCACTTT
TRBV12-3/TRBV12-4	TRBJ1-5	-	few	CASSFWVGQPQHF	TGTGCCAGCAGTTTTTGGGTGGGGCAGCCCCAGCATTTT
TRBV20-1	TRBJ2-2	-	many	CSAREMVGDTGELFF	TGCAGTGCTAGAGAAATGGTTGGGGACACCGGGGAGCTGTTTTTT
TRBV30	TRBJ1-5	-	many	CACGLGTAGNQPQHF	TGTGCCTGCGGTTTAGGGACGGCCGGGAATCAGCCCCAGCATTTT
TRBV10-2	TRBJ1-6	-	many	CATRWKGPNSPLHF	TGCGCCACCCGGTGGAAGGGCCCAAATTCACCCCTCCACTTT
TRBV30	TRBJ2-5	-	many	CAWSVGRQETQYF	TGTGCCTGGAGTGTGGGCAGGCAAGAGACCCAGTACTTC
TRBV28	TRBJ2-3	TRBD2	many	CASSPSGRTDTQYF	TGTGCCAGCAGTCCTAGCGGGAGAACAGATACGCAGTATTTT
TRBV7-2	TRBJ2-1	TRBD1	-	CASSEDRGLYNEQFF	TGTGCCAGCAGCGAGGACAGGGGCTTATACAATGAGCAGTTCTTC
TRBV7-2	TRBJ2-3	-	-	CASSHSLGAGSIADTQYF	TGTGCCAGCAGCCACTCGTTGGGGGCAGGGAGTATCGCAGATACGCAGTATTTT
TRBV7-6	TRBJ2-7	-	many	CASSFYLGGEQYF	TGTGCCAGCAGCTTTTATCTAGGGGGTGAGCAGTACTTC
TRBV28	TRBJ2-1	-	many	CASSLWGGDYNEQFF	TGTGCCAGCAGTTTATGGGGCGGGGACTACAATGAGCAGTTCTTC
TRBV7-2	TRBJ1-5	-	many	CASSLAQVGPGQPQHF	TGTGCCAGCAGCTTAGCTCAGGTGGGCCCCGGGCAGCCCCAGCATTTT
TRBV7-6	TRBJ2-2	-	few	CASSLVGGNTGELFF	TGTGCCAGCAGCTTAGTAGGGGGAAACACCGGGGAGCTGTTTTTT
TRBV2	TRBJ1-1	-	-	CASSGQLMNTEAFF	TGTGCCAGCAGTGGACAGTTGATGAACACTGAAGCTTTCTTT
TRBV28	TRBJ1-2	TRBD1	-	CASSTGQLYGYTF	TGTGCCAGCAGCACGGGACAGCTCTATGGCTACACCTTC
TRBV2	TRBJ1-2	TRBD1	many	CASSSVGGQNYGYTF	TGTGCCAGCAGTAGCGTTGGGGGACAGAACTATGGCTACACCTTC
TRBV7-8	TRBJ2-3	TRBD2	-	CASSLPTSGRGSTQYF	TGTGCCAGCAGCTTACCAACTAGCGGGAGGGGATCTACGCAGTATTTT
TRBV6-2/TRBV6-3	TRBJ2-3	-	-	CASSYVSEDTQYF	TGTGCCAGCAGTTACGTGAGCGAGGATACGCAGTATTTT
TRBV27	TRBJ2-7	-	many	CASSQNRDWVYEQYF	TGTGCCAGCAGCCAAAACCGGGACTGGGTATACGAGCAGTACTTC
TRBV28	TRBJ2-1	-	many	CATISGQPYNEQFF	TGTGCCACCATAAGCGGACAGCCTTACAATGAGCAGTTCTTC
TRBV12-3/TRBV12-4	TRBJ2-7	-	few	CASRHSRDPASEQYF	TGTGCCAGCAGGCACAGTCGGGACCCTGCGAGCGAGCAGTACTTC
TRBV4-2	TRBJ2-2	-	many	CASSQDIPVGNRMPPGELFF	TGTGCCAGCAGCCAAGATATACCAGTTGGGAACCGAATGCCCCCCGGGGAGCTGTTTTTT
TRBV4-1	TRBJ2-4	-	many	CASSQVPAGVRLAKNIQYF	TGCGCCAGCAGCCAAGTGCCCGCCGGGGTGCGATTAGCCAAAAACATTCAGTACTTC
TRBV29-1	TRBJ2-1	-	many	CGAKGEPAEQFF	TGCGGAGCGAAGGGAGAGCCAGCTGAGCAGTTCTTC
TRBV29-1	TRBJ2-7	TRBD1	many	CSVGTGVAEQYF	TGCAGCGTGGGGACAGGGGTCGCCGAGCAGTACTTC
TRBV27	TRBJ2-7	-	many	CATAVVSSPYEQYF	TGTGCGACAGCCGTAGTATCGTCGCCCTACGAGCAGTACTTC
TRBV4-1	TRBJ2-2	TRBD2	few	CASSQSKFGGRADGELFF	TGCGCCAGCAGCCAATCCAAATTTGGCGGGAGGGCCGACGGGGAGCTGTTTTTT
TRBV19	TRBJ2-1	-	-	CASSIDLRNEQFF	TGTGCCAGTAGTATAGATCTTCGCAATGAGCAGTTCTTC
TRBV18	TRBJ1-1	-	many	CASSPRMNTEAFF	TGTGCCAGCTCACCCCGGATGAACACTGAAGCTTTCTTT
TRBV30	TRBJ1-4	-	few	CAWSVSGREGKLFF	TGTGCCTGGAGTGTCTCGGGAAGGGAAGGAAAACTGTTTTTT
TRBV6-2/TRBV6-3	TRBJ2-3	-	many	CASSAQAHTDTQYF	TGTGCCAGCAGCGCACAGGCACATACAGATACGCAGTATTTT
TRBV5-1	TRBJ2-1	-	few	CASSLNPRNEQFF	TGCGCCAGCAGCTTGAATCCCCGCAATGAGCAGTTCTTC
TRBV10-2	TRBJ2-3	TRBD2	few	CASRDSGGSDTQYF	TGCGCCAGCAGGGATAGCGGGGGGTCGGATACGCAGTATTTT
TRBV3-1	TRBJ1-1	-	many	CASSRTSRVLEAFF	TGTGCCAGCAGCCGAACGAGTCGAGTCCTCGAAGCTTTCTTT
TRBV27	TRBJ2-1	TRBD2	-	CASRNSGRRYNEQFF	TGTGCCAGCAGAAATAGCGGGAGGAGGTACAATGAGCAGTTCTTC
TRBV7-8	TRBJ2-5	-	-	CASTSSDAGFQETQYF	TGTGCCAGCACCTCTTCGGACGCAGGGTTCCAAGAGACCCAGTACTTC
TRBV12-3/TRBV12-4	TRBJ2-7	-	few	CASSKSGTNYEQYF	TGTGCCAGCAGTAAAAGTGGGACGAACTACGAGCAGTACTTC
TRBV7-2	TRBJ2-2	TRBD1	-	CASSPGQGLGELFF	TGTGCCAGCAGCCCCGGACAGGGTCTCGGGGAGCTGTTTTTT
TRBV20-1	TRBJ2-6	-	many	CSAPDGANVLTF	TGCAGTGCTCCGGACGGGGCCAACGTCCTGACTTTC
TRBV14	TRBJ2-7	-	few	CASSQDLYAAAQEQYF	TGTGCCAGCAGCCAAGATTTATATGCGGCAGCCCAGGAGCAGTACTTC
TRBV20-1	TRBJ1-1	-	many	CSAALMNTEAFF	TGCAGTGCTGCCTTAATGAACACTGAAGCTTTCTTT
TRBV12-3/TRBV12-4	TRBJ1-1	-	-	CASSFRGGYTEAFF	TGTGCCAGCAGTTTCAGGGGCGGATACACTGAAGCTTTCTTT
TRBV7-6	TRBJ2-5	-	-	CASSLGALDGTQYF	TGTGCCAGCAGCTTAGGAGCACTAGATGGGACCCAGTACTTC
TRBV10-3	TRBJ2-7	-	-	CAISEGLGDEQYF	TGTGCCATCAGTGAAGGTTTGGGCGACGAGCAGTACTTC
TRBV20-1	TRBJ2-4	TRBD1	many	CSAREDRVKNIQYF	TGCAGTGCTAGAGAAGACAGGGTAAAAAACATTCAGTACTTC
TRBV7-2	TRBJ2-1	TRBD2	few	CASSLDRLAPNNEQFF	TGTGCCAGCAGCTTAGATAGACTAGCTCCCAACAATGAGCAGTTCTTC
TRBV7-9	TRBJ2-7	-	-	CASSALGGKDEQYF	TGTGCCAGCTCCGCGTTAGGGGGTAAGGACGAGCAGTACTTC
TRBV27	TRBJ1-6	-	medium-sized	CASSPPGSPLHF	TGTGCCAGCAGCCCACCAGGATCACCCCTCCACTTT